The clone carrying this TCR beta chain was seen a single time. The data were taken from a study of CD8 T cells in Susac syndrome. V was cut by 4 bases and J by 3 bases, with 10 bases left in between. CDR3 size: 14 residues. Germline CDR1 and CDR2: SGDLS and YYNGEE. Sequencing targeted TCR beta in blood CD8+ and CD4+ T cells. The multiple sclerosis control group was made up of treatment-naive patients with stable or active relapsing-remitting disease. TEMRA cells were FACS-enriched, and CD8+ and CD4+ T cells were isolated negatively. Random hexamers were used to reverse transcribe roughly 0.45 to 1 ug of RNA. TCRdb used MiXCR to reprocess the immunoSEQ multiplex PCR reads, holding one entry per CDR3 protein. The profile covers hundreds of thousands of distinct CDR3 sequences, with approximately 92% appearing a single time and around 0.07% taken by the ten largest.

The TCR originated in a human donor with multiple sclerosis. The material sequenced was CD4+ T cells from PBMCs. J is TRBJ1-4 and V is TRBV9, with a weak D call TRBD1 (5 bases). Here the CDR3 reads CASSRGHANEKLFF. The CDR3 DNA sequence: TGTGCCAGCAGCCGTGGACACGCTAATGAAAAACTGTTTTTT.